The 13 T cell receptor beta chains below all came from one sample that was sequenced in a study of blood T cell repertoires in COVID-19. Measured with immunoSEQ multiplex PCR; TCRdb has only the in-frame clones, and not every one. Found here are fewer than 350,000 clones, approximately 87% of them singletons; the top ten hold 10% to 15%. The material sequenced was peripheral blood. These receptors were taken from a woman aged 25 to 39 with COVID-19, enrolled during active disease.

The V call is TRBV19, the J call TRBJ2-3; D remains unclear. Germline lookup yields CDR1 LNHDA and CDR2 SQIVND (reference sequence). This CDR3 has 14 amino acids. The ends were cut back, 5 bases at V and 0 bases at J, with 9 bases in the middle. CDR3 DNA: TGTGCCAGTAGTCCCTCCGTTAGCACAGATACGCAGTATTTT. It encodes CASSPSVSTDTQYF.

The chain's CDR3 is CASGAGGRTGELFF. The CDR3 nucleotides read TGTGCCAGCGGGGCGGGGGGGCGCACCGGGGAGCTGTTTTTT. V and J are TRBV28 and TRBJ2-2, with 9 bases matching TRBD2. Germline V lookup: CDR1 MDHEN, CDR2 SYDVKM. Trimming at V came to 8 bases and at J to 4 bases, leaving 5 bases not matched to a gene. This CDR3 has 14 residues.

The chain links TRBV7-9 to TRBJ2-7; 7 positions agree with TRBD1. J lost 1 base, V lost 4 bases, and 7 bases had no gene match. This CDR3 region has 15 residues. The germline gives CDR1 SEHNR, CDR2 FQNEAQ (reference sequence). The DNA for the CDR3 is TGTGCCAGCAGCTCACATGCGACAGGGTCCTACGAGCAGTACTTC. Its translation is CASSSHATGSYEQYF.

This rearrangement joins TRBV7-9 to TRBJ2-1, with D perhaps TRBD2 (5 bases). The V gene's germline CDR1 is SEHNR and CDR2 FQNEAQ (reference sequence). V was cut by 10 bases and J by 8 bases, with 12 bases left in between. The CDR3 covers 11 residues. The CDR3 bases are TGTGCCACGGTCGGGGTCGATGAGCAGTTCTTC. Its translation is CATVGVDEQFF.

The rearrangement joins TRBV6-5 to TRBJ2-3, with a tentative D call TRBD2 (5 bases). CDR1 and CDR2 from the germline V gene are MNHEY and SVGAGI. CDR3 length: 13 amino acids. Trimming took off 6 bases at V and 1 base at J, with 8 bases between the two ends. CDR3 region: CASSPGGTDTQYF. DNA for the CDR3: TGTGCCAGCAGCCCCGGGGGCACAGATACGCAGTATTTT.

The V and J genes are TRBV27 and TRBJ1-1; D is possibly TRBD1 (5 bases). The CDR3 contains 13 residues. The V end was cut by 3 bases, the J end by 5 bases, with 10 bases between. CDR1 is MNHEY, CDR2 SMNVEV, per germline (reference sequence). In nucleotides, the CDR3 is TGTGCCAGCAGTTTTGGGTCAGGGACTGAAGCTTTCTTT. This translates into CASSFGSGTEAFF.

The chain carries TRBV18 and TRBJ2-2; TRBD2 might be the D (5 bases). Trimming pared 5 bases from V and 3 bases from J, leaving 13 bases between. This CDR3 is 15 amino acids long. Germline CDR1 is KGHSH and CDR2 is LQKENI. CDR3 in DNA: TGTGCCAGCTCATTCTCATCCGGGGACACCGGGGAGCTGTTTTTT. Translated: CASSFSSGDTGELFF. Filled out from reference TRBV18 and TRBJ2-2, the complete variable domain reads NAGVMQNPRHLVRRRGQEARLRCSPMKGHSHVYWYRQLPEEGLKFMVYLQKENIIDESGMPKERFSAEFPKEGPSILRIQQVVRGDSAAYFCASSFSSGDTGELFFGEGSRLTVL.

CDR3 coding DNA: TGTGCCAGTAGTACAAGGGGACAGTATTGGGCTTTCTTT. This encodes CASSTRGQYWAFF. V is TRBV19 and J is TRBJ1-1; 7 bases line up with TRBD1. The CDR3 has 13 residues. V trimming: 4 bases; J trimming: 11 bases; junction bases outside the gene matches: 10. Germline values: CDR1 LNHDA, CDR2 SQIVND (reference sequence).

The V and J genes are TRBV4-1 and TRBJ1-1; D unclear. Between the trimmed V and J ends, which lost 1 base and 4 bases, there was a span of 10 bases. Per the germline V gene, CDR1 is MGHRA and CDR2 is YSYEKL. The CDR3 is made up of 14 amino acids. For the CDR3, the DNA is TGCGCCAGCAGCCAAGTCGCGATAACCACTGAAGCTTTCTTT. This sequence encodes CASSQVAITTEAFF.

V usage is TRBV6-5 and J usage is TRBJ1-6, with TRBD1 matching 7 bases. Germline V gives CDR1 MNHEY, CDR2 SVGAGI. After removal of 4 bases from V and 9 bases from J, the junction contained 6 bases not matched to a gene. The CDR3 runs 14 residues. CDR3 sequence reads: CASSFTRGRSPLHF. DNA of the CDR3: TGTGCCAGCAGTTTTACAAGGGGGCGTTCACCCCTCCACTTT.

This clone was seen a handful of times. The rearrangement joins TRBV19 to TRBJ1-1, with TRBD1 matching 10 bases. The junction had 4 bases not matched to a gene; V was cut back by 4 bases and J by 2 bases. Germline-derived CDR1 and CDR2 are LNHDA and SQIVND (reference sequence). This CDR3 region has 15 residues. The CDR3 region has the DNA TGTGCCAGTAGTACGGGACAGGGGCTAAACACTGAAGCTTTCTTT. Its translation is CASSTGQGLNTEAFF.

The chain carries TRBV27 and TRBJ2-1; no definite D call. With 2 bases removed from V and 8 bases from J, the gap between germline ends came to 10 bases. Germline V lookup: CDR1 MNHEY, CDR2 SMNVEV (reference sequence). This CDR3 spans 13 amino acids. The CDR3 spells CASSLEAAYEQFF. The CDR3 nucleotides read TGTGCCAGCAGTTTAGAGGCAGCCTATGAGCAGTTCTTC.

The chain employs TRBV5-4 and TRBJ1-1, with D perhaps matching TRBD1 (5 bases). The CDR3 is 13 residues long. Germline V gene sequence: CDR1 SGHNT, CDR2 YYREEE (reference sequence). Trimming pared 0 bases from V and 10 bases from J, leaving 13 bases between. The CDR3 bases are TGTGCCAGCAGCTTGGGGGGGGAAACCGGAGCTTTCTTT. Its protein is CASSLGGETGAFF.